The present T cell receptor beta chain was sequenced within a study of cytomegalovirus exposure and HLA in healthy donors. Comment on this clone: The antigen is unknown.

Overall study results and limits: Cytomegalovirus-associated TCR beta chains were listed, numbering around 150. Judged likely to be a sequencing artifact was a cluster of highly shared sequence variants.

The PCR was carried out with 60 Vbeta primers and 13 Jbeta primers. The data were produced by immunoSEQ multiplex PCR, yet TCRdb's version contains in-frame clones alone and is incomplete. The table lists just over 80,000 clones, around 81% of them singletons. Germline V gene lookup returns CDR1 MNHEY and CDR2 SVGAGI. This CDR3 is built from 15 residues. Trimming took 0 bases from V and 8 from J, leaving 14 bases between them. This receptor was obtained from a man between 18 and 35 years old in good health and CMV-seropositive. Sequenced sample: PBMCs. The chain uses TRBV6-5 and TRBJ2-1, with D hard to call. CDR3 sequence: CASSYSTARIHEQFF. CDR3 nucleotide sequence: TGTGCCAGCAGTTACTCGACGGCTAGAATCCATGAGCAGTTCTTC.